This TCR beta chain appears in the sequencing data of a study of blood T cell repertoires in COVID-19. Per the authors' pipeline: Estimation of nucleated cell counts was performed using reference gene primer amplification. Profiled with immunoSEQ multiplex PCR; TCRdb holds only in-frame clones, not every one. From that table come the V and J calls and clone size; the DNA was used to work out D and trimming. The top ten hold 1.5% to 2% of the sample, which has some 170,000 clones, 87% seen once. Sequenced: peripheral blood. This receptor was identified in a woman in her forties or fifties with acute or convalescent COVID-19.

The CDR3 nucleotides read TGTGCCAGCGCATCATGGGGAGGAAATGGCTACACCTTC. It yields the protein CASASWGGNGYTF. This rearrangement joins TRBV9 to TRBJ1-2; no clear D. The CDR3 contains 13 residues. V dropped 7 bases and J dropped 6 bases, with 16 bases sitting between them. Germline CDR1 reads SGDLS; CDR2 reads YYNGEE.